This T cell receptor (beta chain) was sequenced for a study of beta chain features in type 1 diabetes. In total, each donor contributed a single heparinised blood draw that averaged about 120 mL. Sorting of CD4+ naive, central memory, regulatory and stem cell-like memory cells was performed via CD45RO/CCR7/CD25/CD127/CD95/CD27. Turning to this clone: Its antigen is currently unknown.

V gave up 6 bases and J gave up 0 bases, with 21 bases separating them. CDR3 length: 17 amino acids. Germline values: CDR1 LGHNA, CDR2 YNFKEQ. As every portion of the isolated RNA was reverse transcribed, the sequencing read expressed TCRB transcripts. Only in-frame clones appear in the TCRdb table, and some are missing; sequencing was by immunoSEQ multiplex PCR. The sample shows around 250,000 clones, 11% to 15% of them seen only once. Broader study findings: Researchers report that Type 1 diabetes patients had moderately but significantly shorter TCRB CDR3s across all four CD4+ subsets. TCRB rearrangement may or may not be influenced by HLA type; here this remained unresolved. Compared with healthy donors, patients appeared to share more similar naive, central memory and regulatory TCRB repertoires.

The V gene is TRBV4-2, the J gene TRBJ2-7; weak D call: TRBD2 (7 bases). The TCR comes from a man aged 25-45 years with type 1 diabetes. The sequencing sample was made of naive CD4+ T cells from blood. As DNA, the CDR3 is TGTGCCAGCAGTCAATCTGGGGGGGGGCGCTCCTCCTACGAGCAGTACTTC. The encoded protein is CASSQSGGGRSSYEQYF.